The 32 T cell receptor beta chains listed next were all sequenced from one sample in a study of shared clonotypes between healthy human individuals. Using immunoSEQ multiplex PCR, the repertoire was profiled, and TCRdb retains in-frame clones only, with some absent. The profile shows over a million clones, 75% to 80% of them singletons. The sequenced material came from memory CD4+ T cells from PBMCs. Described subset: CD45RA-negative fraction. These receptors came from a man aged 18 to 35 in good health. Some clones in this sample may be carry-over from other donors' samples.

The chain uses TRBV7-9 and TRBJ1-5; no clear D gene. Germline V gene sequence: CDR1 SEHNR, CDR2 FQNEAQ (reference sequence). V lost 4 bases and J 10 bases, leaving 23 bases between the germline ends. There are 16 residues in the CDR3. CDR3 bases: TGTGCCAGCAGCTCAAGCTCTCAGGAGAGAACCGGTCCCCAGCATTTT. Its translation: CASSSSSQERTGPQHF.

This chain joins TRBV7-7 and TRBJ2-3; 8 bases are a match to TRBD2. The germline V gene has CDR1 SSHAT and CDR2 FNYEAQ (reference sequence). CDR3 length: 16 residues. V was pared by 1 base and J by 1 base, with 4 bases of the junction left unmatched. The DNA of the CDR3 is TGTGCCAGCAGCTTAGTTCCGGGAGGGGGCACAGATACGCAGTATTTT. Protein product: CASSLVPGGGTDTQYF. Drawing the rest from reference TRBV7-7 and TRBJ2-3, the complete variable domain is GAGVSQSPRYKVTKRGQDVTLRCDPISSHATLYWYQQALGQGPEFLTYFNYEAQPDKSGLPSDRFSAERPEGSISTLTIQRTEQRDSAMYRCASSLVPGGGTDTQYFGPGTRLTVL.

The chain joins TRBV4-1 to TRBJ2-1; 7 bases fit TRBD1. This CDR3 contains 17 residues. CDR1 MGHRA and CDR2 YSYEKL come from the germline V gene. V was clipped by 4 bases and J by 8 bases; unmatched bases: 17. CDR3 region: CASSRLRTGGAKHEQFF. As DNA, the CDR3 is TGCGCCAGCAGCCGACTAAGGACAGGAGGAGCTAAGCATGAGCAGTTCTTC.

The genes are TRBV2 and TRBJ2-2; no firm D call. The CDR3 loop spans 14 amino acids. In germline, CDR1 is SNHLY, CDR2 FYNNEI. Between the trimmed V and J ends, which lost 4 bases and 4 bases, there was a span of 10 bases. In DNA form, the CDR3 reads TGTGCCAGCAGTGTTTTGGCAGCCACCGGGGAGCTGTTTTTT. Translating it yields CASSVLAATGELFF.

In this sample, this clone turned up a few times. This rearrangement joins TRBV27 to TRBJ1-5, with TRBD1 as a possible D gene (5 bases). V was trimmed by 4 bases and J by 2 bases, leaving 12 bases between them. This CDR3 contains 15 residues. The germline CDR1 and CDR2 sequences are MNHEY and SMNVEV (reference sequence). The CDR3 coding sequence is TGTGCCAGCAGTTCCCGGGACTTAGGCAATCAGCCCCAGCATTTT. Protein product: CASSSRDLGNQPQHF.

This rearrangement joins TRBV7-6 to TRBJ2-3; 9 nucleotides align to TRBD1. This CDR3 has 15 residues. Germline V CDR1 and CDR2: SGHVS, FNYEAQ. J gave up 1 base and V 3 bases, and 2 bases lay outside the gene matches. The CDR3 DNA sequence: TGTGCCAGCAGCTTCCGGGACAGGGGCACAGATACGCAGTATTTT. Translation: CASSFRDRGTDTQYF.

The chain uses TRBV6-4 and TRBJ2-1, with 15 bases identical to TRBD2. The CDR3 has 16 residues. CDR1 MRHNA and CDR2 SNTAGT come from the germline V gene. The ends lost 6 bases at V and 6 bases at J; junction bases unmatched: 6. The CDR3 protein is CASSRTSGRVSNEQFF. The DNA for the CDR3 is TGTGCCAGCAGCCGGACTAGCGGGAGGGTATCCAATGAGCAGTTCTTC.

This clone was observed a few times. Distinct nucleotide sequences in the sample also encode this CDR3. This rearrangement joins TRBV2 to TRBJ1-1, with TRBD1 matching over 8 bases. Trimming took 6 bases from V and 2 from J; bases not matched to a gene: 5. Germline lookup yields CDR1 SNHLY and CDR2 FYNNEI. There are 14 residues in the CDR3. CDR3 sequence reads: CASSRQGPNTEAFF. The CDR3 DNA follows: TGTGCCAGCAGCAGACAGGGGCCCAACACTGAAGCTTTCTTT.

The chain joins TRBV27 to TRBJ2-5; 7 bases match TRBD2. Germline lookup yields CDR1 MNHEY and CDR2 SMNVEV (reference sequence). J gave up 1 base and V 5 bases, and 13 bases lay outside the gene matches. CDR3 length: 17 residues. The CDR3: CASSRRGSEWSQETQYF. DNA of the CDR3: TGTGCCAGCAGTCGGCGGGGGTCCGAGTGGTCCCAAGAGACCCAGTACTTC.

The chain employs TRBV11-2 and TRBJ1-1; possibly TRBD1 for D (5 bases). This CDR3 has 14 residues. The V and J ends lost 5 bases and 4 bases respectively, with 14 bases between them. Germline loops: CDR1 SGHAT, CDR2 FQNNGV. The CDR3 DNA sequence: TGTGCCAGCAGCCTAGCGCAGGGAGGCACTGAAGCTTTCTTT. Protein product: CASSLAQGGTEAFF.

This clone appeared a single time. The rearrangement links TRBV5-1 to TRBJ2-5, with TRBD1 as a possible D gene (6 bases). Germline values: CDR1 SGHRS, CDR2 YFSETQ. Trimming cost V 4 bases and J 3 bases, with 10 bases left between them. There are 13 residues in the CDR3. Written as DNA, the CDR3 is TGCGCCAGCAGCATCACAGGGAAAGAGACCCAGTACTTC. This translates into CASSITGKETQYF.

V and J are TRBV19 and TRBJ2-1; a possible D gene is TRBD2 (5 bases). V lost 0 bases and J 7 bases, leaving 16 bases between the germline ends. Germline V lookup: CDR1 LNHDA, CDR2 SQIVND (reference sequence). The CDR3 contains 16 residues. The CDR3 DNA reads TGTGCCAGTAGTATAGATCTTCTAGCCCCGTCAAATGAGCAGTTCTTC. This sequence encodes CASSIDLLAPSNEQFF.

The CDR3 bases are TGCGCCAGCAGCCCCGTCATAAACACCGGGGAGCTGTTTTTT. Translating it yields CASSPVINTGELFF. The V and J genes are TRBV5-1 and TRBJ2-2; no firm D call. This CDR3 comprises 14 residues. Germline CDR1 SGHRS, CDR2 YFSETQ. The ends were cut back, 4 bases at V and 2 bases at J, with 9 bases in the middle.

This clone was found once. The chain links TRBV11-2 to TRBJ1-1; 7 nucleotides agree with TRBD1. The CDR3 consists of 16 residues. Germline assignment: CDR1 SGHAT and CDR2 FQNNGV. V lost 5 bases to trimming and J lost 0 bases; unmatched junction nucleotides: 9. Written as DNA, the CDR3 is TGTGCCAGCAGCACTGGGACAGTTTATATGAACACTGAAGCTTTCTTT. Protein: CASSTGTVYMNTEAFF.

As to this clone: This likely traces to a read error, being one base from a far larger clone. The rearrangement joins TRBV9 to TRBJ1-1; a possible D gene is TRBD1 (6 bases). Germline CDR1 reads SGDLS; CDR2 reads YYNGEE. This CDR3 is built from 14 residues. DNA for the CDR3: TGTGCCAGCAGCGTAGGTCCCGGGGGCACTGAAGTTTTCTTT. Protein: CASSVGPGGTEVFF.

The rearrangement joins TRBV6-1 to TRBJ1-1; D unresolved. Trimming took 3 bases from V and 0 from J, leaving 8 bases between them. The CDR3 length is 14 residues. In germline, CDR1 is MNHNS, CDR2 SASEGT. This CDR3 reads CASSEYVMNTEAFF. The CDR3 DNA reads TGTGCCAGCAGTGAGTATGTGATGAACACTGAAGCTTTCTTT.

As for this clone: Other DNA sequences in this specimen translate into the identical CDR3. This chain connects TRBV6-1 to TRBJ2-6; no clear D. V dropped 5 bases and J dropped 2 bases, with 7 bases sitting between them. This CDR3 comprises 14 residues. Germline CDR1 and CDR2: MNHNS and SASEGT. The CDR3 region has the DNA TGTGCCAGCAGTCAGTTGCCTGGGGCCAACGTCCTGACTTTC. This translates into CASSQLPGANVLTF.

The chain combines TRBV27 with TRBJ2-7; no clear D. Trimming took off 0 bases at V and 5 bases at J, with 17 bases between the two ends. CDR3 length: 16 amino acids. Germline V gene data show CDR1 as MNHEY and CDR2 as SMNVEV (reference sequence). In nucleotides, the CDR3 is TGTGCCAGCAGTTTATCCGCGGCCATCCTTATCCACGAGCAGTACTTC. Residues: CASSLSAAILIHEQYF.

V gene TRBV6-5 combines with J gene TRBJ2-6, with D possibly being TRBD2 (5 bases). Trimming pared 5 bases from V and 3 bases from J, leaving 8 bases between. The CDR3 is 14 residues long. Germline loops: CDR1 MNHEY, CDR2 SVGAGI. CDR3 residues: CASSPGSGANVLTF. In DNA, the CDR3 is TGTGCCAGCAGTCCGGGGAGTGGGGCCAACGTCCTGACTTTC.

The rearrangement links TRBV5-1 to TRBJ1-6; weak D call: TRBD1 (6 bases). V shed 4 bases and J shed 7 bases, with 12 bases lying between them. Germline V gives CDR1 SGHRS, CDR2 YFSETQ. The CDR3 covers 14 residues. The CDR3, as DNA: TGCGCCAGCAGCCTAGACAGGTGGAATTCACCCCTCCACTTT. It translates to CASSLDRWNSPLHF.

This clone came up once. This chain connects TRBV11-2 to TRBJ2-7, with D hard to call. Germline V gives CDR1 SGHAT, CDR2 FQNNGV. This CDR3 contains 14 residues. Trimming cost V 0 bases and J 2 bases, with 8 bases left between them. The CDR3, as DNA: TGTGCCAGCAGCTTAGAGGGCTTAACCTACGAGCAGTACTTC. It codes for CASSLEGLTYEQYF.

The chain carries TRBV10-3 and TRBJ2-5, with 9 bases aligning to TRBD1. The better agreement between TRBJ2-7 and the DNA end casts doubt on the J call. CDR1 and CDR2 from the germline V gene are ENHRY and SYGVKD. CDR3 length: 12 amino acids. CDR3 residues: CATGTGSYEQYF. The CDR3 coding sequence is TGTGCCACGGGGACAGGGAGCTACGAGCAGTACTTC.

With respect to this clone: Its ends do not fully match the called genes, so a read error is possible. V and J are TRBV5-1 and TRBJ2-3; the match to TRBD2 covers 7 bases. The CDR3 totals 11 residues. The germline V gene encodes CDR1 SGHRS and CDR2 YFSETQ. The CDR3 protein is CASSLDEAGPF. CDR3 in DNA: TGCGCCAGCAGCTTGGATGAAGCGGGGCCTTTT.

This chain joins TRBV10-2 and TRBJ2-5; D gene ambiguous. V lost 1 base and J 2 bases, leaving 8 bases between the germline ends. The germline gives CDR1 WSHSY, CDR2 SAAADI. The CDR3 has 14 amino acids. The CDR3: CASSEWSRQETQYF. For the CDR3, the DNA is TGCGCCAGCAGTGAGTGGAGCAGACAAGAGACCCAGTACTTC.

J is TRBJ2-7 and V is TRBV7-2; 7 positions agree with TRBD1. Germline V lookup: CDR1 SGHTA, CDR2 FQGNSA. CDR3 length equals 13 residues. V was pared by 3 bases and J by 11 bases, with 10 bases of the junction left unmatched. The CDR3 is CASSFDRAGSEYF. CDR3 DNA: TGTGCCAGCAGCTTCGACAGGGCTGGTTCTGAGTACTTC.

The CDR3: CASSPGTSETQYF. In DNA form, the CDR3 reads TGTGCCAGCAGCCCTGGGACCTCGGAGACCCAGTACTTC. The gene calls are TRBV7-2 and TRBJ2-5, with D perhaps matching TRBD1 or TRBD2 (5 bases each). This CDR3 is 13 amino acids long. V lost 5 bases to trimming and J lost 5 bases, with 12 bases between them. The germline CDR1 and CDR2 sequences are SGHTA and FQGNSA.

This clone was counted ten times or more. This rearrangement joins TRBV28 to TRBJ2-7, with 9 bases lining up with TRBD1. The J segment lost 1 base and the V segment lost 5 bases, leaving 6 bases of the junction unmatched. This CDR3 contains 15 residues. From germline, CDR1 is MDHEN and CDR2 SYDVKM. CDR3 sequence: CASSKPGQGSYEQYF. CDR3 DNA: TGTGCCAGCAGTAAACCGGGACAGGGTTCCTACGAGCAGTACTTC.

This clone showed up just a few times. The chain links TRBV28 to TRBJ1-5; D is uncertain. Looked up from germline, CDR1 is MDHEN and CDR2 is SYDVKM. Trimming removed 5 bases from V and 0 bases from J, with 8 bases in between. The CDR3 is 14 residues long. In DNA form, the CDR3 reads TGTGCCAGCAGTACTGAACCTAGCAATCAGCCCCAGCATTTT. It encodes CASSTEPSNQPQHF.

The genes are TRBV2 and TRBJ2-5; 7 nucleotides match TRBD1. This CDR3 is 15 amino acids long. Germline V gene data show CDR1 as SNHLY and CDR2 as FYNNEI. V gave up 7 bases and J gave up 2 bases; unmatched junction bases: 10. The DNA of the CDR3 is TGTGCCAGCACCAACTTAGGGGGCAGGCAAGAGACCCAGTACTTC. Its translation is CASTNLGGRQETQYF.

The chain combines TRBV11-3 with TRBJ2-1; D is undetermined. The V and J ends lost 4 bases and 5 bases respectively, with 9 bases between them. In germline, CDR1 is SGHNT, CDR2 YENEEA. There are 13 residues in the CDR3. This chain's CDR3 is CASSSDTHNEQFF. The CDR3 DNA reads TGTGCCAGCAGCTCCGACACACACAATGAGCAGTTCTTC.

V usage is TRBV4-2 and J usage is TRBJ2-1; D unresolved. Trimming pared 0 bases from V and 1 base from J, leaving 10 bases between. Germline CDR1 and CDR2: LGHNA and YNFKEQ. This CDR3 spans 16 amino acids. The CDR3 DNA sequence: TGTGCCAGCAGCCAAGATGGGCCTCCATCCTACAATGAGCAGTTCTTC. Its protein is CASSQDGPPSYNEQFF.

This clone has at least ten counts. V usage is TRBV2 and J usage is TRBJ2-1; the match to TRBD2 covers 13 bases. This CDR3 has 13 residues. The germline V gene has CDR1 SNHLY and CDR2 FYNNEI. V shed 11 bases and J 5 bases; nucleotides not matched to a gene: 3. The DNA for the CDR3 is TGTGCCGGGGGGACTAGCGGGAACAATGAGCAGTTCTTC. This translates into CAGGTSGNNEQFF.